Listed below are T cell receptor beta chains from one sample, sequenced in a study of cytomegalovirus exposure and HLA in healthy donors. Sequencing was performed with immunoSEQ multiplex PCR; in TCRdb, only in-frame clones are kept and a portion is missing. The sample is made up of around 150,000 clones, and the top ten hold 1% to 1.5% of it. What was sequenced was PBMCs. The receptors stem from an older woman in good health and CMV-seronegative. The CDR3 runs from the conserved cysteine through the conserved F or W. The D gene is left open where the match is weak.

TRBJ1-1	TRBD1	TRBV7-6	TGTGCCAGCAGCCCGGACAGGGCGGAAGCTTTCTTT	CASSPDRAEAFF
TRBJ1-5	NA	TRBV21-1	TGTGCCAGCAGCAAAATCAACCCTCGGGACACCGATAGCAATCAGCCCCAGCATTTT	CASSKINPRDTDSNQPQHF
TRBJ2-2	NA	TRBV2	TGTGCCACCAAGAGGGAGGTTAACGGGGAGCTGTTTTTT	CATKREVNGELFF
TRBJ2-3	TRBD2	TRBV14	TGTGCCAGCAGCCACCTTCGCGGGGGGATCACAGATACGCAGTATTTT	CASSHLRGGITDTQYF
TRBJ1-2	NA	TRBV21-1	TGTGCCAGCAGCAAAGGACAGGGGGGGGACGATAACTATGGCTACACCTTC	CASSKGQGGDDNYGYTF
TRBJ1-5	NA	TRBV7-3	TGTGCCAGCAGCTTGAGTGGAGCGGGAAATCAGCCCCAGCATTTT	CASSLSGAGNQPQHF
TRBJ2-3	NA	TRBV4-1	TGCGCCAGCAGCCAGCAAGAGGCGGGAGATACGCAGTATTTT	CASSQQEAGDTQYF
TRBJ1-1	NA	TRBV7-9	TGTGCCAGCAGGCTTCTGGGTGTCGGGAAAAAGCCAAACACTGAAGCTTTCTTT	CASRLLGVGKKPNTEAFF
TRBJ1-1	NA	TRBV7-8	TGTGCCAGCAAGGGTCAGCGAGGGCCAGGAACTGAAGCTTTCTTT	CASKGQRGPGTEAFF
TRBJ1-4	TRBD1	TRBV30	TGTGCCTGGAGTGAGGGACAGGGGATTTTTGAAAAACTGTTTTTT	CAWSEGQGIFEKLFF
TRBJ1-1	TRBD1	TRBV18	TGTGCCAGCTCACCCTTATCGGGGACAGGGGACACTGAAGCTTTCTTT	CASSPLSGTGDTEAFF
TRBJ2-2	TRBD2	TRBV2	TGTGCCAGCAGTGAACGTGGGACTAGCGGCTTGAACACCGGGGAGCTGTTTTTT	CASSERGTSGLNTGELFF
TRBJ2-5	NA	TRBV2	TGTGCCAGCACTTCGAAGGGGGAGCAGTACTTC	CASTSKGEQYF
TRBJ2-2	TRBD1	TRBV6-1	TGTGCCGGTCAGGGACAGGTGAACACCGGGGAGCTGTTTTTT	CAGQGQVNTGELFF
TRBJ1-5	NA	TRBV27	TGTGCCAGCAGTCCAATGTCCAATCAGCCCCAGCATTTT	CASSPMSNQPQHF
TRBJ2-3	TRBD1	TRBV29-1	TGCAGCGTTGAAACTCGGACAGGAGCCACAGATACGCAGTATTTT	CSVETRTGATDTQYF
TRBJ1-1	NA	TRBV5-8	TGTGCCAGCAGCTTGGCCCTGACCGACAGCCGAACAATTGAAGCTTTCTTT	CASSLALTDSRTIEAFF
TRBJ1-1	NA	TRBV7-9	TGTGCCAGCAGCTTAAGGGCAGCCACAGGTGAAGCTCTCTTT	CASSLRAATGEALF
TRBJ1-5	NA	TRBV27	TGTGCCAGCAGTCCCGGGATCCGGGGACTTCAGCCCCAGCATTTT	CASSPGIRGLQPQHF
TRBJ2-5	NA	TRBV6-5	TGTGCCAGCAGTTATGGGGCCTTGGGGACCCAGTACTTC	CASSYGALGTQYF
TRBJ1-6	NA	TRBV7-2	TGTGCCAGCAGCTTATTAGGGGATAATTCACCCCTCCACTTT	CASSLLGDNSPLHF
TRBJ2-5	NA	TRBV15	TGTGCCACCAGCAGAGATCTCCGCGATAGCGGCCAAGAGACCCAGTACTTC	CATSRDLRDSGQETQYF
TRBJ1-1	TRBD1	TRBV9	TGTGCCAGCAGCGTAGGGGACAGCATGAACACTGAAGCTTTCTTT	CASSVGDSMNTEAFF
TRBJ2-3	NA	TRBV5-1	TGCGCCAGCAGCTTTGGACAGAACACAGATACGCAGTATTTT	CASSFGQNTDTQYF
TRBJ2-5	TRBD2	TRBV5-4	TGTGCCAGCAGCCAGGGACTAGCGGGACGACAAGAGACCCAGTACTTC	CASSQGLAGRQETQYF
TRBJ2-7	NA	TRBV18	TGTGCCAGCTCAGAAGGGGGCTCCTACGAGCAGTACTTC	CASSEGGSYEQYF
TRBJ1-1	NA	TRBV7-2	TGTGCCAGCAGCTTCCTACAGGGGAACACTGAAGCTTTCTTT	CASSFLQGNTEAFF
TRBJ2-2	NA	TRBV27	TGTGCCAGCAGTACTTTCCGGGGGACGAACACCGGGGAGCTGTTTTTT	CASSTFRGTNTGELFF
TRBJ2-5	NA	TRBV7-3	TGTGCCAGCAGCTTAGAGGGCAGGGGCCAAGAGACCCAGTACTTC	CASSLEGRGQETQYF
TRBJ2-2	TRBD2	TRBV11-2	TGTGCCAGCTTCCGGGGAGGGCACACCGGGGAGCTGTTTTTT	CASFRGGHTGELFF
TRBJ1-1	NA	TRBV7-9	TGTGCCAGCAGCTTAAAGGAGAGCCGGGGCACTGAAGCTTTCTTT	CASSLKESRGTEAFF
TRBJ1-1	NA	TRBV13	TGTGCCAGCAGCGTTTATAACACTGAAGCTTTCTTT	CASSVYNTEAFF
TRBJ1-2	TRBD1	TRBV5-6	TGTGCCAGCAGAGGACAGGGGAAGTATGGCTACACCTTC	CASRGQGKYGYTF
TRBJ1-1	TRBD1	TRBV5-1	TGCGCCAGCAGCATAACCCTACAGGGGGGCACTGAAGCTTTCTTT	CASSITLQGGTEAFF
TRBJ2-2	TRBD1	TRBV7-3	TGTGCCAGCGGTGACAGGGGAAACGGGGAGCTGTTTTTT	CASGDRGNGELFF
TRBJ2-1	NA	TRBV6-5	TGTGCCAGCAGCCCACAGGACTCCTACAATGAGCAGTTCTTC	CASSPQDSYNEQFF
TRBJ2-1	TRBD1	TRBV27	TGTGCCAGCAGTTTAGACAGGGGGCACAATGAGCAGTTCTTC	CASSLDRGHNEQFF
TRBJ1-1	TRBD1	TRBV5-6	TGTGCCAGCAGCTTGGATCTGTTGAGGGGGCCCACTGAAGCTTTCTTT	CASSLDLLRGPTEAFF
TRBJ2-7	TRBD1	TRBV27	TGTGCCAGCAGTTTCCTTAGGGGACAGGGCTGGTACGAGCAGTACTTC	CASSFLRGQGWYEQYF
TRBJ1-4	NA	TRBV7-2	TGTGCCAGCAGCTTATTACCGCCAGGGGCGCTGGGTGAAAAACTGTTTTTT	CASSLLPPGALGEKLFF
TRBJ2-2	NA	TRBV9	TGTGCCAGCAGCGTTACCCAGGGATCCGGGGAGCTGTTTTTT	CASSVTQGSGELFF
TRBJ2-7	NA	TRBV5-6	TGTGCCACCAGTTTGGGGAGCCAAGCCTACGAGCAGTACTTC	CATSLGSQAYEQYF
TRBJ2-4	TRBD1	TRBV6-1	TGTGCCAGCCGGGACAGGGGGCCCCAACGGTACTTC	CASRDRGPQRYF
TRBJ1-5	NA	TRBV7-2	TGTGCCAGCAGCTTAGCGACGGGGCCCCAGCATTTT	CASSLATGPQHF
TRBJ2-2	NA	TRBV14	TGTGCCAGCAGCCACTGGGGGCAGCGCACCGGGGAGCTGTTTTTT	CASSHWGQRTGELFF
TRBJ1-2	NA	TRBV5-6	TGTGCCAGCAGCTTCAACAGGGTTTCAAGTGTTTCTAACTATGGCTACACCTTC	CASSFNRVSSVSNYGYTF
TRBJ1-1	TRBD1	TRBV11-2	TGTGCCAGCAGCTTATTCAGGACAGGAATCATGAACACTGAAGCTTTCTTT	CASSLFRTGIMNTEAFF
TRBJ2-3	TRBD2	TRBV7-2	TGTGCCAGCAGCACCGGGACTAGCGGGAGCGCAGATACGCAGTATTTT	CASSTGTSGSADTQYF
TRBJ1-5	NA	TRBV6-1	TGTGCCAGCAGCGAAATCAGGGTAAGCAATCAGCCCCAGCATTTT	CASSEIRVSNQPQHF
TRBJ1-3	NA	TRBV9	TGTGCCAGCAGCGTAAACCGGAACACCATATATTTT	CASSVNRNTIYF
TRBJ2-3	TRBD2	TRBV4-3	TGCGCCAGCAGGGATAGCGGGGGGGCTACAGATACGCAGTATTTT	CASRDSGGATDTQYF
TRBJ1-2	TRBD1	TRBV10-3	TGTGCCATCAGTCATGAGTCAGGGGGCACGTCTGGCTACACCTTC	CAISHESGGTSGYTF
TRBJ2-3	NA	TRBV19	TGTGCCAGTAGTATCCAAAGGGGAGATACGCAGTATTTT	CASSIQRGDTQYF
TRBJ2-7	NA	TRBV10-1	TGCGCCAGCAGTGGTCCAGGCCACGAGCAGTACTTC	CASSGPGHEQYF
TRBJ1-4	NA	TRBV27	TGTGCCAGCAGTCAAACAGGGAGCGATGAAAAACTGTTTTTT	CASSQTGSDEKLFF
TRBJ2-5	NA	TRBV5-1	TGCGCCAGCAGCTTGGGGGACTCCCCCACGTACTTC	CASSLGDSPTYF
TRBJ1-1	NA	TRBV9	TGTGCCAGCAGCGGCCTTAGTATGAACACTGAAGCTTTCTTT	CASSGLSMNTEAFF
TRBJ1-1	TRBD1	TRBV7-3	TGTGCCAGCAGCTTTCAGGGACAGGGAGGGGACACTGAAGCTTTCTTT	CASSFQGQGGDTEAFF
TRBJ1-6	NA	TRBV7-9	TGTGCCAGCTCACCGACAGGCGATGGGGCACCCCTCCACTTT	CASSPTGDGAPLHF